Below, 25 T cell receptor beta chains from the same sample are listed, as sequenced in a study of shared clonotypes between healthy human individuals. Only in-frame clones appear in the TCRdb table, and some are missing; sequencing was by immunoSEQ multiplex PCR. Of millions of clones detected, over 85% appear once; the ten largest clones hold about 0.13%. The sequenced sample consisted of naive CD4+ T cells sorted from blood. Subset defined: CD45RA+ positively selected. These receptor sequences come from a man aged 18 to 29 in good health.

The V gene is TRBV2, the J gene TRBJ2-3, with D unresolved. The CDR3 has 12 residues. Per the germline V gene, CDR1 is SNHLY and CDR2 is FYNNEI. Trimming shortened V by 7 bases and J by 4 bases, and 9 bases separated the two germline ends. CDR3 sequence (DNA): TGTGCCAGCACCGCCTTAGCAGATACGCAGTATTTT. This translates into CASTALADTQYF.

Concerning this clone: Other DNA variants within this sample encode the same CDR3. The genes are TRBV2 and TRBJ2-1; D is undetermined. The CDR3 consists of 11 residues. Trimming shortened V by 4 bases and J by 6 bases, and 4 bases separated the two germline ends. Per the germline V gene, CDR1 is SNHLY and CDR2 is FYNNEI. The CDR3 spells CASSVVNEQFF. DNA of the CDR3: TGTGCCAGCAGTGTGGTCAATGAGCAGTTCTTC.

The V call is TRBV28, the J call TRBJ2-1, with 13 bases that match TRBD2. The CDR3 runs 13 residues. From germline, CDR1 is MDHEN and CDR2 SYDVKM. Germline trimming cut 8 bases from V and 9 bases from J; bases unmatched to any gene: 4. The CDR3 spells CASLTSGGAEQFF. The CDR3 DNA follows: TGTGCCAGCCTAACTAGCGGGGGGGCTGAGCAGTTCTTC.

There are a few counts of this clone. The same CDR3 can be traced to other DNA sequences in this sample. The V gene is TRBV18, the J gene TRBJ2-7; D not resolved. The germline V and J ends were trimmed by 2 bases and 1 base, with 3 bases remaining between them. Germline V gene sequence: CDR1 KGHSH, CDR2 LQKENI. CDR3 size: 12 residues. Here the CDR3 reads CASSPESYEQYF. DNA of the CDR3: TGTGCCAGCTCACCAGAGTCCTACGAGCAGTACTTC.

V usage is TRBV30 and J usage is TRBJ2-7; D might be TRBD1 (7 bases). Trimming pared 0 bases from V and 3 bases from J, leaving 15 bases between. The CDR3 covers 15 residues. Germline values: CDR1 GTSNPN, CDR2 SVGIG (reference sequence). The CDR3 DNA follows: TGTGCCTGGAGTGTACTCAGGGGGGTAGGCTACGAGCAGTACTTC. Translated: CAWSVLRGVGYEQYF.

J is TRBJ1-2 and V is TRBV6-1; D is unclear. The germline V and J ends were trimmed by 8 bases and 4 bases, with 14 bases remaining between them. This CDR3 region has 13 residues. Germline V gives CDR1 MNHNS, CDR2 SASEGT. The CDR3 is CASSRGPRYGYTF. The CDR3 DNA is TGTGCCAGCTCAAGAGGGCCTCGCTATGGCTACACCTTC.

The CDR3 bases are TGCGCCAGCAGTGACCGTAGGGATAACACTGAAGCTTTCTTT. Translation: CASSDRRDNTEAFF. V usage is TRBV10-2 and J usage is TRBJ1-1; D is unresolved. With 3 bases removed from V and 2 bases from J, the gap between germline ends came to 10 bases. Per the germline V gene, CDR1 is WSHSY and CDR2 is SAAADI. The CDR3 has 14 amino acids.

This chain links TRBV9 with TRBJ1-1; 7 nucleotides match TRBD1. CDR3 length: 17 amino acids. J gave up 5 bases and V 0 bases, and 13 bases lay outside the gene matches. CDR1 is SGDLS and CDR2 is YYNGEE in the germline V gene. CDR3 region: CASSVDALGAGGTEAFF. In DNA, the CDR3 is TGTGCCAGCAGCGTAGATGCCCTCGGGGCAGGGGGTACTGAAGCTTTCTTT. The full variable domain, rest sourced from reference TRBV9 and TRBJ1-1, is DSGVTQTPKHLITATGQRVTLRCSPRSGDLSVYWYQQSLDQGLQFLIQYYNGEERAKGNILERFSAQQFPDLHSELNLSSLELGDSALYFCASSVDALGAGGTEAFFGQGTRLTVV.

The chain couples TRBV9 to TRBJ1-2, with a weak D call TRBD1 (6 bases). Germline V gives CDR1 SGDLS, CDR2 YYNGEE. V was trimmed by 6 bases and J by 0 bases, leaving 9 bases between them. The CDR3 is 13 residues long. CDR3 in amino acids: CASNRESNYGYTF. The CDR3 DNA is TGTGCCAGCAACAGGGAATCTAACTATGGCTACACCTTC.

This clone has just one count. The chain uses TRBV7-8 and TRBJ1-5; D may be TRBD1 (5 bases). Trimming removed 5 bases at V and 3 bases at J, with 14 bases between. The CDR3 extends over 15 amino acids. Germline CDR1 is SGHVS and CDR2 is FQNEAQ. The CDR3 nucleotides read TGTGCCAGCAGCGCAGGGTTAAGGGACAATCAGCCCCAGCATTTT. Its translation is CASSAGLRDNQPQHF.

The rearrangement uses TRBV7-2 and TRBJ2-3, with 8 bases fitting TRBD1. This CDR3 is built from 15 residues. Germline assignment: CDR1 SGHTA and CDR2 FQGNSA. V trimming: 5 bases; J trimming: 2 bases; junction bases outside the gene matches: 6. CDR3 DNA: TGTGCCAGCAGCCTCCGGACAGGGTTCACAGATACGCAGTATTTT. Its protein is CASSLRTGFTDTQYF. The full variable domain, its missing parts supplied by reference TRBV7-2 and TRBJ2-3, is GAGVSQSPSNKVTEKGKDVELRCDPISGHTALYWYRQSLGQGLEFLIYFQGNSAPDKSGLPSDRFSAERTGGSVSTLTIQRTQQEDSAVYLCASSLRTGFTDTQYFGPGTRLTVL.

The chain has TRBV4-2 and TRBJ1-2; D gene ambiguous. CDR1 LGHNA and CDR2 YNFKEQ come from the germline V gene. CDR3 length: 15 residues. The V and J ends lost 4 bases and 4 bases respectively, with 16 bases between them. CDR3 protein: CASSPSSGLVYGYTF. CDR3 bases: TGTGCCAGCAGCCCTTCAAGTGGGTTGGTCTATGGCTACACCTTC.

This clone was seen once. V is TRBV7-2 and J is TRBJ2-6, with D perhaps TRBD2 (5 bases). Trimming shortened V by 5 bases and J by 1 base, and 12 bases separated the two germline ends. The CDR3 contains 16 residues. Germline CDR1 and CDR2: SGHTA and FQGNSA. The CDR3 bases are TGTGCCAGCAGCCCAGAGGGCAGATCTGGGGCCAACGTCCTGACTTTC. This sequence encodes CASSPEGRSGANVLTF.

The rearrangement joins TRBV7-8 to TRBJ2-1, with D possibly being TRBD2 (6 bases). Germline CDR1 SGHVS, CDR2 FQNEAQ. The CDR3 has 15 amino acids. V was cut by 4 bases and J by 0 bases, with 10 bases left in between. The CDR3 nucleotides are TGTGCCAGCAGCTGGAGGGACGCCTCCTACAATGAGCAGTTCTTC. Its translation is CASSWRDASYNEQFF.

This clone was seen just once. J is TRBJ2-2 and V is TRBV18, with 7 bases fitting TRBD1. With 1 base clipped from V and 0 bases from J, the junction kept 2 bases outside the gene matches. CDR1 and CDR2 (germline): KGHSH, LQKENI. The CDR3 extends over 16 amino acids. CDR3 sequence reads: CASSPQGTANTGELFF. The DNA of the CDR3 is TGTGCCAGCTCACCACAAGGGACAGCGAACACCGGGGAGCTGTTTTTT.

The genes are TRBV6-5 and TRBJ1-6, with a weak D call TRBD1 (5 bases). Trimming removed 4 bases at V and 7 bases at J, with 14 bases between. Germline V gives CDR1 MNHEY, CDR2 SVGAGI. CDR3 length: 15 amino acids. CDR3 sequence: CASSSTGTGNSPLHF. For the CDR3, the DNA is TGTGCCAGCAGTTCAACGGGGACCGGGAATTCACCCCTCCACTTT.

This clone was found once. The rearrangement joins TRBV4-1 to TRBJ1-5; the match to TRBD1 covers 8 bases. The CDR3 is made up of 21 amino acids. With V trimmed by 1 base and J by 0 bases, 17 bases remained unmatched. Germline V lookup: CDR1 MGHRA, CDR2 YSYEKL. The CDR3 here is CASSQVILGQGASYSNQPQHF. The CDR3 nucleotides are TGCGCCAGCAGCCAAGTGATTTTAGGACAGGGCGCCTCTTATAGCAATCAGCCCCAGCATTTT.

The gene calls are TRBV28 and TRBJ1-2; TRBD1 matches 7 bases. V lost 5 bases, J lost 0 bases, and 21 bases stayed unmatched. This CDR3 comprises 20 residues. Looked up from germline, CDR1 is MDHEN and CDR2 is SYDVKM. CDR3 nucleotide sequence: TGTGCCAGCAGTCCATGGGTCAGGTCGGAAGGACAGGAACCTAACTATGGCTACACCTTC. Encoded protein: CASSPWVRSEGQEPNYGYTF.

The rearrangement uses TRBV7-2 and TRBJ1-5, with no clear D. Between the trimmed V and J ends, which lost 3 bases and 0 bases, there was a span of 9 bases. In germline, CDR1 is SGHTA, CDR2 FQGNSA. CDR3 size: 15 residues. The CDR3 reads CASSLVGVSNQPQHF. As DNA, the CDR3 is TGTGCCAGCAGCTTGGTCGGCGTTAGCAATCAGCCCCAGCATTTT.

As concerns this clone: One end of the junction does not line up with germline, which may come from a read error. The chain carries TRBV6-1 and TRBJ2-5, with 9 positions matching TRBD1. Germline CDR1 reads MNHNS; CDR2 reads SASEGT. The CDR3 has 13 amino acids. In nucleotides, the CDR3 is TGTGCCAGCCGTGACAGGGGGGGAGAGACCCAGTACTTC. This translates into CASRDRGGETQYF.

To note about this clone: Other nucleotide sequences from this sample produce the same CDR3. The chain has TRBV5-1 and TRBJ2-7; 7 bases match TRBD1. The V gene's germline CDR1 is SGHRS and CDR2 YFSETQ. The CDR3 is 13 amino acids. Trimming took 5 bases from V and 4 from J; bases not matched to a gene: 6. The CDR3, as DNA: TGCGCCAGCAGTCTTGACAGGGCTTACGAGCAGTACTTC. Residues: CASSLDRAYEQYF.

The CDR3 loop is CASSLAGRPTSYNEQFF. The CDR3 DNA reads TGTGCCAGCAGCTTAGCGGGGAGACCAACATCCTACAATGAGCAGTTCTTC. The V and J genes are TRBV7-2 and TRBJ2-1; possibly TRBD2 for D (5 bases). The CDR3 is made up of 17 amino acids. Germline V lookup: CDR1 SGHTA, CDR2 FQGNSA. The V and J ends lost 0 bases and 1 base respectively, with 13 bases between them.

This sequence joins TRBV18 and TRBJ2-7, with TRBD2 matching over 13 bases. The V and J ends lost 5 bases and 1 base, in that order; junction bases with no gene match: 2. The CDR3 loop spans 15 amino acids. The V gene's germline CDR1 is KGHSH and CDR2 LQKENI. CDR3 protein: CASSGTSGASYEQYF. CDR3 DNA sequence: TGTGCCAGCTCAGGGACTAGCGGGGCATCCTACGAGCAGTACTTC. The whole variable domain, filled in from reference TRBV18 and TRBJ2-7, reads NAGVMQNPRHLVRRRGQEARLRCSPMKGHSHVYWYRQLPEEGLKFMVYLQKENIIDESGMPKERFSAEFPKEGPSILRIQQVVRGDSAAYFCASSGTSGASYEQYFGPGTRLTVT.

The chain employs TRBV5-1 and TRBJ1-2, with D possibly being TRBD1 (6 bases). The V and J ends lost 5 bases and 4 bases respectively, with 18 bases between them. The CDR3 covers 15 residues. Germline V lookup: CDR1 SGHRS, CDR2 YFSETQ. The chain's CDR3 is CASSSLLGGSYGYTF. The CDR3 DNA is TGCGCCAGCAGTAGCTTGTTAGGGGGTTCCTATGGCTACACCTTC.

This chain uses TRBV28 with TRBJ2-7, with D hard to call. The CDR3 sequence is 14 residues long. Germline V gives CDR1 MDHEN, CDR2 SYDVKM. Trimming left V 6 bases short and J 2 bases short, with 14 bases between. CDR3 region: CASRGSGSTYEQYF. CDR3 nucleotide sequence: TGTGCCAGCAGAGGGTCGGGTTCCACCTACGAGCAGTACTTC.